This T cell receptor (beta chain) was sequenced for a study of tissue T cells after allogeneic stem cell transplantation. Study-level findings and limits: Tissue-detected TCR repertoire was only partly captured by blood and spleen T cells.

Measured with immunoSEQ multiplex PCR; TCRdb has only the in-frame clones, and not every one. The table includes fewer than 8,500 clones, 45% detected once. This clone is termed large. Its target is unknown. Germline and genes here are mouse. The read falls 1 residue short of the CDR3 end, and the missing part is taken from the germline J gene. Germline V gene lookup returns CDR1 MSHET and CDR2 SYDVDS. Trimming at V came to 4 bases and at J to 7 bases, leaving 7 bases not matched to a gene. This CDR3 spans 15 amino acids. Time point given: mouse harvest day 7 after allogeneic transplant. The graft held 10^6 splenic CD5+ T cells and 10^7 T-cell-depleted bone marrow cells. B6 (H2b) cells into BALB/c (H2d) mice; tissues taken at day 7 or 14.

The sequenced sample consisted of skin. This receptor was taken from a female BALB/c mouse given C57BL/6 T cells with graft-versus-host disease after an allogeneic hematopoietic cell transplant. The chain employs TRBV29 and TRBJ1-4; 9 bases are a match to TRBD1. The covered CDR3 bases are TGTGCTAGCAGTTCAGGCGGACAGGGGAGCGAAAGATTATTT. It translates to CASSSGGQGSERLF. The CDR3 in its entirety is CASSSGGQGSERLFF.